A selection of T cell receptor beta chains follows, all from one sample in a study of cytomegalovirus exposure and HLA in healthy donors. TCRdb's table, derived via immunoSEQ multiplex PCR, lists solely in-frame clones and lacks some. Of 150,000 or so clones listed, 81% were seen once; the top ten hold 1% to 1.5%. The specimen was PBMCs. The receptors originated from a man between 45 and 60 years old in good health and CMV-seropositive. Each CDR3 is given with its conserved first and last residue. A D gene is named only where the DNA matches it firmly. Size is omitted from some rows. Given values are once, few, many or a class for expanded clones.

v_call,j_call,clone_size,d_call,cdr3_nt,cdr3_aa
TRBV6-5,TRBJ2-1,once,TRBD2,TGTGCCAGCAGTACCGGGACTAGCGGGAAGTTGCAGTTCTTC,CASSTGTSGKLQFF
TRBV11-2,TRBJ2-5,.,.,TGTGCCAGCAGCTTAGGGAGGGGGGGGCAAGAGACCCAGTACTTC,CASSLGRGGQETQYF
TRBV28,TRBJ1-2,few,.,TGTGCCAGCACCCCCGGGGGGGGACCCTATGGCTACACCTTC,CASTPGGGPYGYTF
TRBV4-1,TRBJ1-2,few,.,TGCGCCAGCAGCCAATTCTCGGCGGGGGGGGAATTGGGAGGCTACACCTTC,CASSQFSAGGELGGYTF
TRBV7-3,TRBJ2-4,.,.,TGTGCCAGCAGCCCTGGACTCCAAAACATTCAGTACTTC,CASSPGLQNIQYF
TRBV2,TRBJ1-5,.,TRBD1,TGTGCCAGCAGCGACAGGGTTGGCAATCAGCCCCAGCATTTT,CASSDRVGNQPQHF
TRBV28,TRBJ1-1,.,TRBD1,TGTGCCAGCAGTTTATGGGACAGGGGGCGCACTGAAGCTTTCTTT,CASSLWDRGRTEAFF
TRBV11-2,TRBJ2-1,.,.,TGTGCCAGCAGCTTACGAGATGAGCAGTTCTTC,CASSLRDEQFF
TRBV5-4,TRBJ2-5,.,TRBD2,TGTGCCAGCAGCTTTTCTAGCGGTGCTGGAGAGACCCAGTACTTC,CASSFSSGAGETQYF
TRBV5-1,TRBJ2-1,.,.,TGCGCCAGCAGCTGGGACAACAATGAGCAGTTCTTC,CASSWDNNEQFF
TRBV27,TRBJ2-6,.,.,TGTGCCAGCAGTCCCTCCGGGACTGGGGCCAACGTCCTGACTTTC,CASSPSGTGANVLTF
TRBV9,TRBJ2-3,once,TRBD2,TGTGCCAGCAGCCCCCCCGGAGCGGGGGATTCAGATACGCAGTATTTT,CASSPPGAGDSDTQYF
TRBV9,TRBJ2-1,.,TRBD2,TGTGCCAGCAGCGTAGCCCCGGCGGGAGGATCTTACAATGAGCAGTTCTTC,CASSVAPAGGSYNEQFF
TRBV6-5,TRBJ1-2,.,TRBD1,TGTGCCAGCAGGCCTCGACAGGGCGCAAACTATGGCTACACCTTC,CASRPRQGANYGYTF
TRBV5-1,TRBJ2-5,.,TRBD2,TGCGCCAGCAGCCTGGGACTAGCGGTTGGGGAGCAGTACTTC,CASSLGLAVGEQYF
TRBV4-3,TRBJ1-2,few,TRBD1,TGCGCCAGCAGCCAAGCTTCGGCAGGGGGTTACTATGGCTACACCTTC,CASSQASAGGYYGYTF
TRBV5-1,TRBJ2-5,.,TRBD1,TGCGCCAGCAGCTTGAGGGGGCTACAAGAGACCCAGTACTTC,CASSLRGLQETQYF
TRBV5-1,TRBJ2-7,once,.,TGCGCCAGCAGCCAGGATGGGGGGAGCTCCTACGAGCAGTACTTC,CASSQDGGSSYEQYF
TRBV25-1,TRBJ2-7,.,.,TGTGCCAGCAGTGACAGGGTATCCTACGAGCAGTACTTC,CASSDRVSYEQYF
TRBV18,TRBJ2-3,.,TRBD2,TGTGCCAGCTCACCACGGCAGGCTAGCGGGATGCCGCAGTATTTT,CASSPRQASGMPQYF
TRBV5-1,TRBJ2-3,.,TRBD2,TGCGCCAGCAGCCAAACTAGCGGGAGCACAGATACGCAGTATTTT,CASSQTSGSTDTQYF
TRBV28,TRBJ1-2,.,.,TGTGCCAGCAGTAGCACAGGCAACTATGGCTACACCTTC,CASSSTGNYGYTF
TRBV28,TRBJ2-3,.,TRBD1,TGTGCCAGCAGTTCCCCCCGGACAGGGAGCACAGATACGCAGTATTTT,CASSSPRTGSTDTQYF
TRBV7-9,TRBJ2-2,.,.,TGTGCCAGCAGCACCCCAGGGATAACAGGGGAGCTGTTTTTT,CASSTPGITGELFF
TRBV18,TRBJ2-3,once,.,TGTGCCAGCTCACCCAGTCCAGATACGCAGTATTTT,CASSPSPDTQYF
TRBV28,TRBJ1-1,.,.,TGTGCCAGCAGTCCCCGAGGGGGCACTGAAGCTTTCTTT,CASSPRGGTEAFF
TRBV30,TRBJ1-5,.,.,TGTGCCTGGAGTATCATGGGGGGGCGGCAGCCCCAGCATTTT,CAWSIMGGRQPQHF
TRBV10-2,TRBJ2-7,.,TRBD1,TGCGCCAGCAGCGGACAGGGGGTCCACGAGCAGTACTTC,CASSGQGVHEQYF
TRBV7-9,TRBJ2-2,.,.,TGTGCCAGCAGGCGAGGAGGTGCGAACACCGGGGAGCTGTTTTTT,CASRRGGANTGELFF
TRBV9,TRBJ2-7,.,.,TGTGCCAGCAGCGTACAGGCGGGATTTTTCTACGAGCAGTACTTC,CASSVQAGFFYEQYF
TRBV4-1,TRBJ2-1,.,.,TGCGCCAGCAGCCAAGAAGGGGCCTACAATGAGCAGTTCTTC,CASSQEGAYNEQFF
TRBV11-2,TRBJ2-1,.,TRBD2,TGTGCCAGCAGCTTAGATGGGACTACCTACAATGAGCAGTTCTTC,CASSLDGTTYNEQFF
TRBV2,TRBJ2-2,.,.,TGTGCCAGCAGTGAGCGGTTCTGGGACACCGGGGAGCTGTTTTTT,CASSERFWDTGELFF
TRBV5-1,TRBJ2-1,.,TRBD1,TGCGCCAGCAGCTCCCCAGGGGGCGTAGTCCGTGAGCAGTTCTTC,CASSSPGGVVREQFF
TRBV5-6,TRBJ2-4,.,TRBD2,TGTGCCAGCAGCTGGTCTAGCGGGGGGTCTAGCATTCAGTACTTC,CASSWSSGGSSIQYF
TRBV15,TRBJ2-5,once,.,TGTGCCACCAGCAGAGATTGGGCCAACTCACCCCAAGAGACCCAGTACTTC,CATSRDWANSPQETQYF
TRBV5-1,TRBJ2-1,.,.,TGCGCCAGCAGCTTGGAAGCATACTACAATGAGCAGTTCTTC,CASSLEAYYNEQFF
TRBV7-2,TRBJ1-2,.,.,TGTGCCAGCAGCTTAGTGTCAGGACTGAACTATGGCTACACCTTC,CASSLVSGLNYGYTF